One sample yielded the 20 T cell receptor beta chains listed below, sequenced in a study of OX40 agonist ivuxolimab in advanced cancers. Some clones are missing from TCRdb's copy, which holds only in-frame ones; the method was immunoSEQ multiplex PCR. The sample lists 100,000 to 150,000 clones, around 93% occurring once. Source: CD4+ or CD8+ T cells sorted from blood, taken in a trial of the OX40 agonist ivuxolimab. The receptors here all came from an adult with an advanced solid tumor such as melanoma, head and neck, liver or kidney cancer.

J is TRBJ2-7 and V is TRBV10-1; tentatively, D is TRBD1 or TRBD2 (5 bases each). Germline loops: CDR1 WNHNN, CDR2 SYGVQD (reference sequence). V was clipped by 4 bases and J by 3 bases, with 16 bases between them. The CDR3 is 15 amino acids. The CDR3 sequence is CASSAKPGPNYEQYF. The CDR3 DNA sequence: TGCGCCAGCAGTGCAAAACCGGGACCTAACTACGAGCAGTACTTC.

This chain links TRBV19 with TRBJ2-7, with D maybe TRBD2 (6 bases). With 5 bases removed from V and 0 bases from J, the gap between germline ends came to 20 bases. Germline V CDR1 and CDR2: LNHDA, SQIVND (reference sequence). This CDR3 spans 17 amino acids. For the CDR3, the DNA is TGTGCCAGTAGTGGGCGGGACGGGAAAAAGAGCTCCTACGAGCAGTACTTC. It translates to CASSGRDGKKSSYEQYF.

V gene TRBV19 combines with J gene TRBJ2-5, with D maybe TRBD2 (7 bases). CDR3 length: 15 residues. V was trimmed by 6 bases and J by 1 base, leaving 15 bases between them. Germline-derived CDR1 and CDR2 are LNHDA and SQIVND (reference sequence). CDR3 amino acids: CASRGGALSQETQYF. CDR3 coding DNA: TGTGCCAGTAGGGGGGGGGCTCTTTCCCAAGAGACCCAGTACTTC.

The table lists this clone with a few counts. This chain's CDR3 is CASSSPGAAGAVQYF. The CDR3 DNA follows: TGTGCCAGCAGCTCACCGGGGGCCGCGGGGGCTGTTCAGTACTTC. The chain carries TRBV5-4 and TRBJ2-4, with D perhaps TRBD2 (7 bases). This CDR3 is 15 amino acids long. With 3 bases removed from V and 11 bases from J, the gap between germline ends came to 21 bases. CDR1 is SGHNT, CDR2 YYREEE, per germline (reference sequence). Filled out from reference TRBV5-4 and TRBJ2-4, the complete variable domain reads ETGVTQSPTHLIKTRGQQVTLRCSSQSGHNTVSWYQQALGQGPQFIFQYYREEENGRGNFPPRFSGLQFPNYSSELNVNALELDDSALYLCASSSPGAAGAVQYFGAGTRLSVL.

The chain has TRBV19 and TRBJ1-4; D gene uncertain. The CDR3 is 14 amino acids. Trimming shortened V by 6 bases and J by 3 bases, and 11 bases separated the two germline ends. In germline, CDR1 is LNHDA, CDR2 SQIVND (reference sequence). The CDR3 DNA is TGTGCCAGTAGGGCCGGGGATCCTAATGAAAAACTGTTTTTT. Translating it yields CASRAGDPNEKLFF.

The chain employs TRBV9 and TRBJ1-4, with D possibly TRBD1 on 6 matching bases. V was pared by 5 bases and J by 3 bases, with 14 bases between. The V gene's germline CDR1 is SGDLS and CDR2 YYNGEE. This CDR3 has 15 amino acids. The CDR3 protein is CASSSVGGSNEKLFF. The CDR3 DNA reads TGTGCCAGCAGTAGCGTAGGGGGGTCTAATGAAAAACTGTTTTTT.

This sequence joins TRBV18 and TRBJ1-1; a weak D match, TRBD1 (5 bases). Trimming left V 2 bases short and J 0 bases short, with 10 bases between. The CDR3 spans 15 residues. CDR1 is KGHSH, CDR2 LQKENI, per germline. CDR3 in amino acids: CASSPGGSLNTEAFF. CDR3 DNA: TGTGCCAGCTCACCAGGGGGGAGTTTGAACACTGAAGCTTTCTTT.

The chain employs TRBV19 and TRBJ1-5; no clear D gene. This CDR3 is 16 amino acids long. Looked up from germline, CDR1 is LNHDA and CDR2 is SQIVND (reference sequence). Trimming left V 7 bases short and J 2 bases short, with 18 bases between. The CDR3 loop reads CASIPKLGSGNQPQHF. CDR3 nucleotide sequence: TGTGCCAGTATCCCGAAGTTGGGGTCGGGCAATCAGCCCCAGCATTTT. Full variable domain (outside the CDR3, taken from reference TRBV19 and TRBJ1-5): DGGITQSPKYLFRKEGQNVTLSCEQNLNHDAMYWYRQDPGQGLRLIYYSQIVNDFQKGDIAEGYSVSREKKESFPLTVTSAQKNPTAFYLCASIPKLGSGNQPQHFGDGTRLSIL.

This chain uses TRBV5-4 with TRBJ2-7; the D gene is possibly TRBD1 (5 bases). Per germline, CDR1 SGHNT and CDR2 YYREEE (reference sequence). V lost 3 bases and J lost 1, with 11 bases in between. This CDR3 has 14 amino acids. CDR3 residues: CASSSVTDSYEQYF. DNA for the CDR3: TGTGCCAGCAGCTCCGTGACAGATTCCTACGAGCAGTACTTC.

This chain links TRBV14 with TRBJ2-4; D unresolved. V gave up 4 bases and J gave up 0 bases, with 7 bases separating them. CDR1 and CDR2 from the germline V gene are SGHDN and FVKESK. The CDR3 covers 14 residues. The CDR3 nucleotides read TGTGCCAGCAGCCTACGGGTAGCCAAAAACATTCAGTACTTC. Amino acid sequence: CASSLRVAKNIQYF.

This chain uses TRBV7-3 with TRBJ1-1; D uncertain. From germline, CDR1 is SGHTA and CDR2 FQGTGA. The V end was cut by 1 base, the J end by 1 base, with 4 bases between. The length of the CDR3 is 13 residues. CDR3 loop: CASSLSENTEAFF. Here the CDR3 DNA reads TGTGCCAGCAGCTTAAGTGAGAACACTGAAGCTTTCTTT.

V usage is TRBV5-6 and J usage is TRBJ1-2, with a possible D match to TRBD1 (6 bases). V was cut by 5 bases and J by 2 bases, with 10 bases left in between. CDR3 size: 13 residues. Germline assignment: CDR1 SGHDT and CDR2 YYEEEE. For the CDR3, the DNA is TGTGCCAGCAGTCGGGACACCAACTATGGCTACACCTTC. This translates into CASSRDTNYGYTF.

CDR3 sequence: CASSYRRTPNQPQHF. The CDR3 DNA reads as TGTGCCAGCAGTTACCGCCGGACCCCGAATCAGCCCCAGCATTTT. The chain is built from TRBV28 and TRBJ1-5; D gene uncertain. CDR1 is MDHEN, CDR2 SYDVKM, per germline. V lost 4 bases and J 4 bases, leaving 14 bases between the germline ends. The CDR3 has 15 residues.

The V call is TRBV6-5, the J call TRBJ2-3; tentatively, D is TRBD1 (5 bases). The germline gives CDR1 MNHEY, CDR2 SVGAGI. The CDR3 has 14 residues. Between the trimmed V and J ends, which lost 7 bases and 0 bases, there was a span of 11 bases. DNA for the CDR3: TGTGCCAGCACCCGGACACCTAGCACAGATACGCAGTATTTT. It yields the protein CASTRTPSTDTQYF.

The chain recombines TRBV5-1 with TRBJ1-1, with D perhaps matching TRBD1 (5 bases). CDR1 and CDR2 from the germline V gene are SGHRS and YFSETQ. V gave up 1 base and J gave up 0 bases, with 16 bases separating them. This CDR3 region has 17 residues. The CDR3 protein is CASSLTSAPGLNTEAFF. DNA of the CDR3: TGCGCCAGCAGCTTGACCTCCGCGCCAGGGTTGAACACTGAAGCTTTCTTT.

The chain uses TRBV12-5 and TRBJ1-1; D ambiguous. The CDR3 is made up of 14 amino acids. In germline, CDR1 is LGHNT, CDR2 FRNRAP. With 8 bases removed from V and 0 bases from J, the gap between germline ends came to 13 bases. This chain's CDR3 is CASYLGRVNTEAFF. Written as DNA, the CDR3 is TGTGCTAGTTACCTCGGGCGGGTGAACACTGAAGCTTTCTTT.

DNA of the CDR3: TGCGCCAGCAGCTTAATCTCGAGCTCCTACAATGAGCAGTTCTTC. Translated, it gives CASSLISSSYNEQFF. This chain links TRBV5-1 with TRBJ2-1; D is undetermined. V was cut by 2 bases and J by 0 bases, with 9 bases left in between. The CDR3 sequence is 15 residues long. CDR1 is SGHRS, CDR2 YFSETQ, per germline.

This chain connects TRBV18 to TRBJ2-7, with 9 bases lining up with TRBD2. V was pared by 2 bases and J by 0 bases, with 2 bases of the junction left unmatched. CDR1 and CDR2 from the germline V gene are KGHSH and LQKENI. The CDR3 loop spans 15 amino acids. Here the CDR3 reads CASSPISGSSYEQYF. The CDR3 nucleotides are TGTGCCAGCTCACCAATTAGCGGGAGCTCCTACGAGCAGTACTTC.

The rearrangement links TRBV18 to TRBJ2-1; 10 bases agree with TRBD1. V shed 3 bases, J shed 2 bases, and the junction held 4 bases outside the gene matches. Germline V gives CDR1 KGHSH, CDR2 LQKENI. The CDR3 has 16 residues. Written as DNA, the CDR3 is TGTGCCAGCTCACCGGACAGGGGGTTCCCCTACAATGAGCAGTTCTTC. Protein: CASSPDRGFPYNEQFF. The variable domain in full, with the rest retrieved from reference TRBV18 and TRBJ2-1, is NAGVMQNPRHLVRRRGQEARLRCSPMKGHSHVYWYRQLPEEGLKFMVYLQKENIIDESGMPKERFSAEFPKEGPSILRIQQVVRGDSAAYFCASSPDRGFPYNEQFFGPGTRLTVL.

CDR3 DNA: TGTGCCAGCTCACGGACCGCGACGGGACAGTCCCCACTAGCCGCTTTCTTT. This translates into CASSRTATGQSPLAAFF. The chain couples TRBV18 to TRBJ1-1; 7 bases match TRBD1. V dropped 4 bases and J dropped 11; count of bases not matched to a gene: 22. The CDR3 is 17 residues long. Germline CDR1 is KGHSH and CDR2 is LQKENI.